The rows below give T cell receptor beta chains drawn from one sample of a study of shared clonotypes between healthy human individuals. TCRdb keeps only in-frame clones here, not all; method: immunoSEQ multiplex PCR. The profile covers roughly 1,600,000 clones, with approximately 98.5% appearing a single time and 0.36% taken by the ten largest. The source material was naive CD4+ T cells sorted from blood. All receptors come from a man aged 25-45 years in good health. CDR3s include the opening cysteine and the closing phenylalanine or tryptophan. D genes are given only for firm matches. Not every row has a clone size; where given, it reads once, few, many or a size class.

V gene: TRBV7-2; D gene: NA; clone size: NA; J gene: TRBJ2-1; CDR3 length: 16; CDR3 DNA: TGTGCCAGCAGCCCCTGGGGGAGCCGCTCCTACAATGAGCAGTTCTTC; CDR3 protein: CASSPWGSRSYNEQFF
V gene: TRBV7-7; D gene: NA; clone size: NA; J gene: TRBJ2-2; CDR3 length: 15; CDR3 DNA: TGTGCTAGCAGCTTAGCGAGCAGCGGGACCGGGGAGCTGTTTTTT; CDR3 protein: CASSLASSGTGELFF
V gene: TRBV19; D gene: TRBD1; clone size: NA; J gene: TRBJ2-7; CDR3 length: 16; CDR3 DNA: TGTGCCAGTAGTACGTTCCGGGACAGGGGATCCTACGAGCAGTACTTC; CDR3 protein: CASSTFRDRGSYEQYF
V gene: TRBV5-1; D gene: NA; clone size: few; J gene: TRBJ2-2; CDR3 length: 12; CDR3 DNA: TGCGCCAGCAGCTGGTTCACCGGGGAGCTGTTTTTT; CDR3 protein: CASSWFTGELFF
V gene: TRBV6-5; D gene: TRBD1; clone size: NA; J gene: TRBJ2-7; CDR3 length: 15; CDR3 DNA: TGTGCCAGCAGTTACTCAGGGACAGGGATCTACGAGCAGTACTTC; CDR3 protein: CASSYSGTGIYEQYF
V gene: TRBV6-5; D gene: NA; clone size: NA; J gene: TRBJ1-2; CDR3 length: 15; CDR3 DNA: TGTGCCAGCAGTTACTCTCTTCACAGTAACTATGGCTACACCTTC; CDR3 protein: CASSYSLHSNYGYTF
V gene: TRBV5-1; D gene: NA; clone size: NA; J gene: TRBJ2-3; CDR3 length: 13; CDR3 DNA: TGCGCCAGCAGCTTAATAGAGCGAGATACGCAGTATTTT; CDR3 protein: CASSLIERDTQYF
V gene: TRBV5-1; D gene: NA; clone size: NA; J gene: TRBJ2-3; CDR3 length: 15; CDR3 DNA: TGCGCCAGCAGCTTGCCACGGGGTTTGGTAGATACGCAGTATTTT; CDR3 protein: CASSLPRGLVDTQYF
V gene: TRBV28; D gene: TRBD2; clone size: NA; J gene: TRBJ2-7; CDR3 length: 14; CDR3 DNA: TGTGCCAGCAGTTTTTTGGCGGGAGGGGGCGAGCAGTACTTC; CDR3 protein: CASSFLAGGGEQYF
V gene: TRBV2; D gene: NA; clone size: NA; J gene: TRBJ2-3; CDR3 length: 13; CDR3 DNA: TGTGCCAGCTTCCCAAGGGACACAGATACGCAGTATTTT; CDR3 protein: CASFPRDTDTQYF
V gene: TRBV5-8; D gene: NA; clone size: NA; J gene: TRBJ1-5; CDR3 length: 12; CDR3 DNA: TGTGCCAGCAGCGGACTGGGGCTGCCCCAGCATTTT; CDR3 protein: CASSGLGLPQHF
V gene: TRBV18; D gene: NA; clone size: NA; J gene: TRBJ2-1; CDR3 length: 14; CDR3 DNA: TGTGCCAGCTCACCAATAGCCTTGCACAATGAGCAGTTCTTC; CDR3 protein: CASSPIALHNEQFF
V gene: TRBV2; D gene: TRBD1; clone size: NA; J gene: TRBJ2-5; CDR3 length: 15; CDR3 DNA: TGTGCCAGCAGTAGGAGGACAGGGAGAGGAGAGACCCAGTACTTC; CDR3 protein: CASSRRTGRGETQYF
V gene: TRBV9; D gene: NA; clone size: once; J gene: TRBJ1-1; CDR3 length: 15; CDR3 DNA: TGTGCCAGCAGCCCTAGGGAACGTTTGAACACTGAAGCTTTCTTT; CDR3 protein: CASSPRERLNTEAFF
V gene: TRBV27; D gene: NA; clone size: once; J gene: TRBJ2-7; CDR3 length: 13; CDR3 DNA: TGTGCCAGCAGCCGAGCCGGGAGCTACGAGCAGTACTTC; CDR3 protein: CASSRAGSYEQYF
V gene: TRBV7-6; D gene: TRBD2; clone size: NA; J gene: TRBJ2-3; CDR3 length: 18; CDR3 DNA: TGTGCCAGCAGCTTATCCAGGGTAGGGACTAGCGCAACAGATACGCAGTATTTT; CDR3 protein: CASSLSRVGTSATDTQYF
V gene: TRBV18; D gene: NA; clone size: NA; J gene: TRBJ2-1; CDR3 length: 15; CDR3 DNA: TGTGCCAGCTCACCTGGTAGCCCCGATTACAATGAGCAGTTCTTC; CDR3 protein: CASSPGSPDYNEQFF
V gene: TRBV7-2; D gene: NA; clone size: NA; J gene: TRBJ1-3; CDR3 length: 19; CDR3 DNA: TGTGCCAGCAGCTTAGCATCCGTTAGGGGGGGCGCACCGGGAAACACCATATATTTT; CDR3 protein: CASSLASVRGGAPGNTIYF
V gene: TRBV19; D gene: NA; clone size: NA; J gene: TRBJ1-5; CDR3 length: 13; CDR3 DNA: TGTGCCAGTAGTGACGGGGCGAAGCAGCCCCAGCATTTT; CDR3 protein: CASSDGAKQPQHF
V gene: TRBV18; D gene: TRBD2; clone size: NA; J gene: TRBJ2-1; CDR3 length: 15; CDR3 DNA: TGTGCCAGCTCTCCTTCCCGCGGGGGGGCCGGTGAGCAGTTCTTC; CDR3 protein: CASSPSRGGAGEQFF
V gene: TRBV18; D gene: NA; clone size: NA; J gene: TRBJ1-4; CDR3 length: 13; CDR3 DNA: TGTGCCAGCTCACCACCGAACTTTGAAAAACTGTTTTTT; CDR3 protein: CASSPPNFEKLFF
V gene: TRBV6-4; D gene: NA; clone size: NA; J gene: TRBJ2-5; CDR3 length: 12; CDR3 DNA: TGTGCCAGCATGTACAGGGAAGAGACCCAGTACTTC; CDR3 protein: CASMYREETQYF
V gene: TRBV7-9; D gene: TRBD2; clone size: NA; J gene: TRBJ2-5; CDR3 length: 19; CDR3 DNA: TGTGCCAGCAGCCGACGACGGGGACTAAGTTTAGCCTCACAAGAGACCCAGTACTTC; CDR3 protein: CASSRRRGLSLASQETQYF
V gene: TRBV4-3; D gene: TRBD2; clone size: NA; J gene: TRBJ2-3; CDR3 length: 16; CDR3 DNA: TGCGCCAGCAGCCAAGGGGCCGGACTAGCGGGAGATACGCAGTATTTT; CDR3 protein: CASSQGAGLAGDTQYF
V gene: TRBV11-2; D gene: NA; clone size: NA; J gene: TRBJ2-6; CDR3 length: 13; CDR3 DNA: TGTGCCAGCGGGGATTGGGGGGCCAACGTCCTGACTTTC; CDR3 protein: CASGDWGANVLTF
V gene: TRBV6-6; D gene: TRBD1; clone size: NA; J gene: TRBJ1-1; CDR3 length: 15; CDR3 DNA: TGTGCCAGCAGTGACAACACCGGGACAGCCACTGAAGCTTTCTTT; CDR3 protein: CASSDNTGTATEAFF
V gene: TRBV28; D gene: NA; clone size: NA; J gene: TRBJ1-5; CDR3 length: 14; CDR3 DNA: TGTGCCAGCAGTTTCGCCAGGGCTAATCAGCCCCAGCATTTT; CDR3 protein: CASSFARANQPQHF
V gene: TRBV28; D gene: TRBD1; clone size: NA; J gene: TRBJ1-5; CDR3 length: 14; CDR3 DNA: TGTGCCAGCAGTTTAGGACAGGGGTACCAGCCCCAGCATTTT; CDR3 protein: CASSLGQGYQPQHF
V gene: TRBV19; D gene: NA; clone size: NA; J gene: TRBJ2-7; CDR3 length: 13; CDR3 DNA: TGTGCCAGTAGTCCAGTTCGCGGCACGGAGCAGTACTTC; CDR3 protein: CASSPVRGTEQYF
V gene: TRBV19; D gene: TRBD1; clone size: NA; J gene: TRBJ1-5; CDR3 length: 14; CDR3 DNA: TGTGCCAGTAGTACTGACAGGGTACAGCAGCCCCAGCATTTT; CDR3 protein: CASSTDRVQQPQHF
V gene: TRBV6-5; D gene: TRBD1; clone size: NA; J gene: TRBJ1-2; CDR3 length: 14; CDR3 DNA: TGTGCCAGCAGTTACCTAACAGGGGGCCAGGGCTACACCTTC; CDR3 protein: CASSYLTGGQGYTF
V gene: TRBV6-5; D gene: NA; clone size: NA; J gene: TRBJ1-2; CDR3 length: 15; CDR3 DNA: TGTGCCAGCAGTTACTCGGGAGGAGCTAACTATGGCTACACCTTC; CDR3 protein: CASSYSGGANYGYTF
V gene: TRBV6-5; D gene: NA; clone size: NA; J gene: TRBJ2-7; CDR3 length: 14; CDR3 DNA: TGTGCCAGCAGTTATGAGGGCCCGGTGTACGAGCAGTACTTC; CDR3 protein: CASSYEGPVYEQYF
V gene: TRBV10-3; D gene: TRBD2; clone size: once; J gene: TRBJ2-4; CDR3 length: 13; CDR3 DNA: TGTGCCATCAGTAGCGGGGTTGAGAACATTCAGTACTTC; CDR3 protein: CAISSGVENIQYF
V gene: TRBV6-4; D gene: NA; clone size: NA; J gene: TRBJ2-3; CDR3 length: 16; CDR3 DNA: TGTGCCAGCAGTGAAAGGCCAGGCGAGGTTCGAGATACGCAGTATTTT; CDR3 protein: CASSERPGEVRDTQYF
V gene: TRBV10-3; D gene: NA; clone size: once; J gene: TRBJ2-1; CDR3 length: 13; CDR3 DNA: TGTGCCATCTCAGAACACGGGTACAATGAGCAGTTCTTC; CDR3 protein: CAISEHGYNEQFF
V gene: TRBV28; D gene: NA; clone size: NA; J gene: TRBJ1-1; CDR3 length: 14; CDR3 DNA: TGTGCCAGCAGTCACTATTCCATGAACACTGAAGCTTTCTTT; CDR3 protein: CASSHYSMNTEAFF
V gene: TRBV28; D gene: NA; clone size: NA; J gene: TRBJ2-1; CDR3 length: 14; CDR3 DNA: TGTGCCAGCCTAACTCGGACCCCTCGGAATGAGCAGTTCTTC; CDR3 protein: CASLTRTPRNEQFF
V gene: TRBV4-3; D gene: TRBD1; clone size: NA; J gene: TRBJ2-2; CDR3 length: 18; CDR3 DNA: TGCGCCAGCAGCCAAGAGTTGGCAGGGGGCACGAACACCGGGGAGCTGTTTTTT; CDR3 protein: CASSQELAGGTNTGELFF
V gene: TRBV4-3; D gene: NA; clone size: NA; J gene: TRBJ2-7; CDR3 length: 13; CDR3 DNA: TGCGCCAGCAGCCAAGACGGGCTTAAGGAGCAGTACTTC; CDR3 protein: CASSQDGLKEQYF
V gene: TRBV9; D gene: TRBD2; clone size: NA; J gene: TRBJ2-5; CDR3 length: 15; CDR3 DNA: TGTGCCAGCAGCATCACCGGAACTAGCGGAGAGACCCAGTACTTC; CDR3 protein: CASSITGTSGETQYF
V gene: TRBV7-9; D gene: TRBD1; clone size: NA; J gene: TRBJ1-5; CDR3 length: 16; CDR3 DNA: TGTGCCAGCAGCTTAGGAAGGGGGACAGGGGATCAGCCCCAGCATTTT; CDR3 protein: CASSLGRGTGDQPQHF
V gene: TRBV2; D gene: NA; clone size: NA; J gene: TRBJ2-5; CDR3 length: 13; CDR3 DNA: TGTGCCGGAACAGGAGAACGAAAAGAGACCCAGTACTTC; CDR3 protein: CAGTGERKETQYF
V gene: TRBV11-2; D gene: NA; clone size: NA; J gene: TRBJ2-1; CDR3 length: 12; CDR3 DNA: TGTGCCAGCAGCTACGTAAGCAATGAGCAGTTCTTC; CDR3 protein: CASSYVSNEQFF
V gene: TRBV7-2; D gene: NA; clone size: NA; J gene: TRBJ2-7; CDR3 length: 14; CDR3 DNA: TGTGCCAGCAGCTTAGAGGGAGGTCCTTACGAGCAGTACTTC; CDR3 protein: CASSLEGGPYEQYF
V gene: TRBV19; D gene: TRBD2; clone size: NA; J gene: TRBJ2-3; CDR3 length: 15; CDR3 DNA: TGTGCCAGTAGTAAGAGGGTAGCGGGAGTAGATACGCAGTATTTT; CDR3 protein: CASSKRVAGVDTQYF
V gene: TRBV11-3; D gene: TRBD2; clone size: NA; J gene: TRBJ2-1; CDR3 length: 15; CDR3 DNA: TGTGCCAGCAGCCGGACTAGCGGGAGTGTCAATGAGCAGTTCTTC; CDR3 protein: CASSRTSGSVNEQFF
V gene: TRBV15; D gene: TRBD1; clone size: NA; J gene: TRBJ1-1; CDR3 length: 15; CDR3 DNA: TGTGCCACCAGCAGAGCCACAGGGGGCCGAACTGAAGCTTTCTTT; CDR3 protein: CATSRATGGRTEAFF
V gene: TRBV7-2; D gene: TRBD2; clone size: once; J gene: TRBJ2-3; CDR3 length: 17; CDR3 DNA: TGTGCCAGCAGCCACGCTCTAGCGGGAGGCCTCACAGATACGCAGTATTTT; CDR3 protein: CASSHALAGGLTDTQYF
V gene: TRBV6-6; D gene: TRBD2; clone size: NA; J gene: TRBJ2-1; CDR3 length: 16; CDR3 DNA: TGTGCCAGCAGTTACACTAGCGGAGCATACTACAATGAGCAGTTCTTC; CDR3 protein: CASSYTSGAYYNEQFF
V gene: TRBV28; D gene: NA; clone size: NA; J gene: TRBJ2-7; CDR3 length: 14; CDR3 DNA: TGTGCCAGCAGGGGCAGGGTCGGCTCCTACGAGCAGTACTTC; CDR3 protein: CASRGRVGSYEQYF
V gene: TRBV5-1; D gene: NA; clone size: NA; J gene: TRBJ2-6; CDR3 length: 16; CDR3 DNA: TGCGCCAGCAGCTTGAGGGCGGGCTCTGGGGCCAACGTCCTGACTTTC; CDR3 protein: CASSLRAGSGANVLTF
V gene: TRBV6-6; D gene: NA; clone size: NA; J gene: TRBJ2-3; CDR3 length: 15; CDR3 DNA: TGTGCCAGCAGTTACTCGCGGAGCTTCACAGATACGCAGTATTTT; CDR3 protein: CASSYSRSFTDTQYF
V gene: TRBV19; D gene: NA; clone size: NA; J gene: TRBJ2-3; CDR3 length: 15; CDR3 DNA: TGTGCCAGTAGTATATCTCGGGGGAACACAGATACGCAGTATTTT; CDR3 protein: CASSISRGNTDTQYF